The rows below give T cell receptor beta chains drawn from one sample of a study of blood T cell repertoires in COVID-19. TCRdb keeps only in-frame clones here, not all; method: immunoSEQ multiplex PCR. Among about 160,000 clones listed, approximately 90% were seen once. The specimen was peripheral blood. The receptors were gathered from a woman in her 70s with COVID-19, enrolled during active disease. Both conserved end residues are part of each CDR3. Fields, in order: clone size, V gene, D gene, J gene, CDR3 protein, CDR3 DNA. A D gene is named only where the DNA matches it firmly. Size tells how often a clone was seen (once, few, many) or the class of an expanded clone, and some rows leave it out.

NA,TRBV10-3,NA,TRBJ1-1,CAISESDRSVAFF,TGTGCCATCAGTGAGTCCGACAGGTCGGTAGCTTTCTTT
NA,TRBV29-1,NA,TRBJ1-2,CSVGPGPRNYGYTF,TGCAGCGTTGGGCCAGGGCCGAGGAACTATGGCTACACCTTC
NA,TRBV9,NA,TRBJ1-3,CASSAKSNSGNTIYF,TGTGCCAGCAGCGCCAAATCAAACTCTGGAAACACCATATATTTT
NA,TRBV12-3/TRBV12-4,NA,TRBJ1-5,CASSLSERQPQHF,TGTGCCAGCAGTTTGAGCGAACGTCAGCCCCAGCATTTT
NA,TRBV9,TRBD1,TRBJ1-6,CASSATGSSYNSPLHF,TGTGCCAGCAGCGCGACAGGGAGCTCCTATAATTCACCCCTCCACTTT
NA,TRBV12-3/TRBV12-4,NA,TRBJ1-5,CASSLNGNQPQHF,TGTGCCAGCAGTTTGAACGGTAATCAGCCCCAGCATTTT
NA,TRBV14,NA,TRBJ1-3,CASSLGGANTIYF,TGTGCCAGCAGCCTCGGAGGGGCGAACACCATATATTTT
NA,TRBV10-1,TRBD1,TRBJ2-5,CASSGSSGQGRQETQYF,TGCGCCAGCAGTGGTTCTAGCGGACAGGGGAGACAAGAGACCCAGTACTTC
NA,TRBV6-1,NA,TRBJ2-5,CASSESGRETQYF,TGTGCCAGCAGTGAGTCAGGAAGAGAGACCCAGTACTTC
NA,TRBV5-1,NA,TRBJ1-3,CASSLHSLQGRNTIYF,TGCGCCAGCAGCTTACATTCCTTACAGGGACGGAACACCATATATTTT
NA,TRBV5-1,NA,TRBJ2-2,CASSSLQGMSTGELFF,TGCGCCAGCAGCTCCCTGCAGGGGATGAGCACCGGGGAGCTGTTTTTT
NA,TRBV3-1/TRBV3-2,TRBD1,TRBJ1-3,CASSQGYGTGSGNTIYF,TGTGCCAGCAGCCAAGGCTACGGGACAGGGTCTGGAAACACCATATATTTT
once,TRBV3-1/TRBV3-2,TRBD1,TRBJ1-2,CASSLHQQTGLYGYTF,TGTGCCAGCAGCCTCCACCAGCAGACAGGGCTTTATGGCTACACCTTC
NA,TRBV11-2,NA,TRBJ1-4,CASSLRRGGEKLFF,TGTGCCAGCAGCTTAAGACGGGGAGGCGAAAAACTGTTTTTT
NA,TRBV6-2/TRBV6-3,TRBD1,TRBJ1-1,CASSYSGQGNTEAFF,TGTGCCAGCAGTTACTCAGGACAGGGCAACACTGAAGCTTTCTTT
NA,TRBV30,NA,TRBJ1-2,CAWRADVYGYTF,TGTGCCTGGAGGGCGGATGTCTATGGCTACACCTTC
NA,TRBV5-1,TRBD2,TRBJ2-1,CASSSRGTSVDEQFF,TGCGCCAGCAGCTCGAGGGGGACTAGCGTCGATGAGCAGTTCTTC
NA,TRBV4-2,NA,TRBJ2-3,CASSQSTDTQYF,TGTGCCAGCAGCCAAAGTACTGATACGCAGTATTTT
NA,TRBV18,NA,TRBJ1-1,CASSPLEARTEAFF,TGTGCCAGCTCACCATTAGAGGCCCGCACTGAAGCTTTCTTT
NA,TRBV28,NA,TRBJ2-7,CASSFPSIYEQYF,TGTGCCAGCAGTTTCCCTAGCATCTACGAGCAGTACTTC
NA,TRBV7-8,TRBD1,TRBJ1-1,CASSFPRQGPNTEAFF,TGTGCCAGCAGCTTTCCGCGACAGGGGCCGAACACTGAAGCTTTCTTT
NA,TRBV5-6,NA,TRBJ2-7,CASSLVRGEQYF,TGTGCCAGCAGCTTGGTTAGGGGGGAGCAGTACTTC
NA,TRBV30,NA,TRBJ2-3,CAYASGTDTQYF,TGTGCGTACGCCAGCGGCACAGATACGCAGTATTTT
NA,TRBV5-1,NA,TRBJ2-5,CASSLEALREEETQYF,TGCGCCAGCAGCTTGGAAGCGCTCAGGGAAGAAGAGACCCAGTACTTC
once,TRBV4-1,NA,TRBJ2-1,CASSQPGGTEQFF,TGCGCCAGCAGCCAACCTGGTGGCACTGAGCAGTTCTTC
NA,TRBV9,TRBD1,TRBJ2-7,CASSVTGGSYEQYF,TGTGCCAGCAGCGTGACAGGGGGCTCCTACGAGCAGTACTTC
once,TRBV3-1/TRBV3-2,NA,TRBJ1-1,CASSQVYQGTEAFF,TGTGCCAGCAGCCAAGTATATCAGGGGACTGAAGCTTTCTTT
NA,TRBV28,TRBD2,TRBJ2-7,CASSPPGRGGLGEQYF,TGTGCCAGCAGTCCCCCAGGGCGGGGGGGCTTAGGGGAGCAGTACTTC
NA,TRBV7-7,TRBD1,TRBJ2-2,CASRPQQGAAGELFF,TGTGCTAGCAGGCCTCAACAGGGGGCCGCCGGGGAGCTGTTTTTT
NA,TRBV5-1,TRBD2,TRBJ2-3,CASSRSGGGTDTQYF,TGCGCCAGCAGCCGTAGCGGGGGGGGCACAGATACGCAGTATTTT
NA,TRBV19,TRBD2,TRBJ2-3,CASSIPGLAFPDTQYF,TGTGCCAGTAGTATCCCGGGACTAGCTTTTCCAGATACGCAGTATTTT
once,TRBV3-1/TRBV3-2,NA,TRBJ2-5,CASSQAVGETQYF,TGTGCCAGCAGCCAAGCGGTTGGAGAGACCCAGTACTTC
NA,TRBV5-1,NA,TRBJ1-6,CASSLEGGNSPLHF,TGCGCCAGCAGCTTGGAGGGAGGTAATTCACCCCTCCACTTT
NA,TRBV28,NA,TRBJ1-4,CASSLQQGRNEKLFF,TGTGCCAGCAGTTTGCAACAGGGTCGAAATGAAAAACTGTTTTTT
NA,TRBV11-3,TRBD1,TRBJ2-3,CASSLRQGGGTDTQYF,TGTGCCAGCAGCTTACGACAGGGGGGAGGCACAGATACGCAGTATTTT
NA,TRBV7-9,NA,TRBJ1-1,CASSLAPGFSFF,TGTGCCAGCAGCTTAGCGCCGGGGTTTTCTTTCTTT
NA,TRBV10-3,TRBD1,TRBJ2-7,CAISSGTGGDEQYF,TGTGCCATCAGCTCCGGGACAGGGGGCGACGAGCAGTACTTC
NA,TRBV6-5,NA,TRBJ1-3,CATQLEGAGNTIYF,TGTGCCACCCAATTAGAGGGGGCTGGAAACACCATATATTTT
NA,TRBV28,NA,TRBJ2-7,CACGNSYEQYF,TGTGCCTGTGGCAACTCCTACGAGCAGTACTTC
NA,TRBV29-1,NA,TRBJ2-1,CSVDSSGVGGEQFF,TGCAGCGTTGATTCGTCAGGGGTTGGAGGTGAGCAGTTCTTC
NA,TRBV28,NA,TRBJ1-2,CASGSSNYGYTF,TGTGCCAGCGGGAGCTCTAACTATGGCTACACCTTC
NA,TRBV7-9,TRBD1,TRBJ1-2,CASSLTQGSNYGYTF,TGTGCCAGCAGCTTGACACAGGGGTCTAACTATGGCTACACCTTC
NA,TRBV5-6,TRBD1,TRBJ2-7,CASSPQGAREQYF,TGTGCCAGCAGCCCACAGGGGGCGAGAGAGCAGTACTTC
NA,TRBV2,NA,TRBJ2-7,CASSRQAGHEQYF,TGTGCCAGCAGTCGACAGGCCGGCCACGAGCAGTACTTC
NA,TRBV30,TRBD1,TRBJ1-1,CAWSPTRTGYTEAFF,TGTGCCTGGAGTCCCACCAGGACAGGGTACACTGAAGCTTTCTTT